Sequencing of this T cell receptor beta chain was carried out in a study of technical replicates of blood from several donors. V shed 0 bases and J shed 6 bases, with 8 bases lying between them. CDR3 length: 14 residues. Germline V gives CDR1 WNHNN, CDR2 SYGVQD (reference sequence). Repertoires were generated with immunoSEQ multiplex PCR, while TCRdb's copy carries only in-frame clones and drops some. The table lists approximately 73,000 clones, approximately 93% of them singletons. The source is a human donor in good health. The specimen sequenced was T cells isolated from PBMCs. This chain uses TRBV10-1 with TRBJ2-2; no reliable D call. CDR3 residues: CASSESRGPGELFF. The CDR3 DNA is TGCGCCAGCAGTGAGTCTAGAGGCCCCGGGGAGCTGTTTTTT.